This T cell receptor beta chain came from a study of T cells in Graves' hyperthyroidism and ophthalmopathy. Amplification of TCR beta CDR3 regions was performed using RNA transcripts as template. RT-PCR in the first round (using the HTBI primer set) targeted the TCR CDR3. TCRdb reanalysed the multiplex PCR reads using MiXCR and keeps one entry per CDR3 protein. Here the sample spans 370,000 or so distinct CDR3 sequences, roughly 12% being singletons. V was clipped by 0 bases and J by 6 bases, with 8 bases between them. This CDR3 region has 13 residues. The germline gives CDR1 ENHRY, CDR2 SYGVKD. This clonotype was recorded at least ten times.

This receptor was identified in a man aged 25 to 40 with Graves' hyperthyroidism that later progressed to Graves' ophthalmopathy. This chain links TRBV10-3 with TRBJ1-2, with D unresolved. Sequenced input: blood. The CDR3 nucleotides are TGTGCCATCAGTGAGTCGGAGGGAGATGGCTACACCTTC. Its protein product is CAISESEGDGYTF.